This T cell receptor beta chain stems from a study of blood T cells in healthy people across ages. Study-level information: About one barcoded beta molecule per two T cells was the capture yield of template switching.

This clonotype has ten or more counts. Its antigen is unidentified. A second roughly 6 to 11 cycle PCR used barcoded and J-beta primers. TCRdb reanalysed the 5' RACE reads using MiXCR and keeps one entry per CDR3 protein. The sample shows around 670,000 distinct CDR3 sequences, about 30% of them seen only once. This CDR3 has 15 amino acids. From germline, CDR1 is SGHTA and CDR2 FQGNSA. Trimming removed 3 bases from V and 6 bases from J, with 14 bases in between. Overall study results and limits: Diversity was estimated from one million T cells, and these estimates were considered underestimates. Donors of long life had a larger count of naive CD4+ cells and greater diversity than aged donors. Leaving the PBMCs unsorted stopped any conclusive comparison of naive versus antigen-experienced cells.

Specimen: blood. The sequence came from a woman aged 80 or over in good health. V and J are TRBV7-2 and TRBJ1-4; D is perhaps TRBD1 (5 bases). CDR3 sequence: CASSLGWGLDEKLFF. The CDR3 coding sequence is TGTGCCAGCAGCTTGGGGTGGGGGTTAGATGAAAAACTGTTTTTT.